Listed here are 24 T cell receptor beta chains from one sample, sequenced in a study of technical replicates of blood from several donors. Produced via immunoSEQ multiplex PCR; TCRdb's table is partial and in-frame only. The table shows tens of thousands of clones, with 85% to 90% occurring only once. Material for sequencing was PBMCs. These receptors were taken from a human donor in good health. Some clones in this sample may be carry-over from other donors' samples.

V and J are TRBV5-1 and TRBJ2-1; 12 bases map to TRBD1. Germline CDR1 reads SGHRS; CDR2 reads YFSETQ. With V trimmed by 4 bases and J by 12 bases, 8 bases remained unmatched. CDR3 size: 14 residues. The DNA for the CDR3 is TGCGCCAGCAGCACGGGACAGGGGGCGTTATGGCAGTTCTTC. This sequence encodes CASSTGQGALWQFF.

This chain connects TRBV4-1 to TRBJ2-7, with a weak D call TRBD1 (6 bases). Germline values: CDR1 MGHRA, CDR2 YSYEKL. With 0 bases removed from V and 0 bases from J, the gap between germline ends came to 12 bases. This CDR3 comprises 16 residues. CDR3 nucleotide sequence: TGCGCCAGCAGCCAAGAAAACAGGGCCACCTCCTACGAGCAGTACTTC. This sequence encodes CASSQENRATSYEQYF.

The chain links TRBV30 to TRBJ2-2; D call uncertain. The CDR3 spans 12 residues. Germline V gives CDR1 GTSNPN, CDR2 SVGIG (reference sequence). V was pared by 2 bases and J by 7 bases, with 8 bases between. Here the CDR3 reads CAWSYVGGELFF. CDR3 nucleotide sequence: TGTGCCTGGAGTTACGTCGGCGGGGAGCTGTTTTTT.

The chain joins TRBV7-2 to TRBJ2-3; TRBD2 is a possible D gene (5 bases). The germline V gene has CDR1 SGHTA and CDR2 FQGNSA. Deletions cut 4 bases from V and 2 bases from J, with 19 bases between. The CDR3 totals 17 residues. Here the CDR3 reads CASSSRGTRRSTDTQYF. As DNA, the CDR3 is TGTGCCAGCAGCTCCCGTGGTACCCGGAGGTCCACAGATACGCAGTATTTT.

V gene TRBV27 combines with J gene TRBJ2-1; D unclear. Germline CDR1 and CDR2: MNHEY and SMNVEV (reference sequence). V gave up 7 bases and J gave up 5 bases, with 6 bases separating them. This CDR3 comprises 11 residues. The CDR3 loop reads CASTQNNEQFF. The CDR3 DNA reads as TGTGCCAGCACCCAAAACAATGAGCAGTTCTTC.

CDR3 residues: CASSETGADNQPQHF. The CDR3, as DNA: TGTGCCAGCAGTGAAACTGGGGCGGACAATCAGCCCCAGCATTTT. The chain has TRBV6-1 and TRBJ1-5; weak D call: TRBD1 (5 bases). Germline CDR1 reads MNHNS; CDR2 reads SASEGT. Between the trimmed V and J ends, which lost 2 bases and 3 bases, there was a span of 11 bases. The CDR3 length is 15 residues.

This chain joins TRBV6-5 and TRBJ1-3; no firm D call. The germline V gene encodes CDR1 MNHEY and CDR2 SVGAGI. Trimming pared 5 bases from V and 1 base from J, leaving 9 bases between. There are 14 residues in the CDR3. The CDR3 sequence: CASSRLRSGNTIYF. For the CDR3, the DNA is TGTGCCAGCAGTCGACTTAGATCTGGAAACACCATATATTTT.

The CDR3 protein is CASSGDSYSPLHF. In nucleotides, the CDR3 is TGTGCCAGCAGCGGGGACAGCTATTCACCCCTCCACTTT. The genes are TRBV7-9 and TRBJ1-6, with 7 bases aligning to TRBD1. Trimming took 5 bases from V and 8 from J; bases not matched to a gene: 3. Germline CDR1 SEHNR, CDR2 FQNEAQ (reference sequence). The CDR3 consists of 13 residues.

The CDR3 protein is CASSPGQGREKLFF. CDR3 nucleotides: TGTGCCAGCAGCCCAGGACAGGGCCGGGAAAAACTGTTTTTT. This chain connects TRBV7-9 to TRBJ1-4; 8 bases agree with TRBD1. CDR1 is SEHNR and CDR2 is FQNEAQ in the germline V gene (reference sequence). CDR3 length: 14 amino acids. With V trimmed by 5 bases and J by 8 bases, 7 bases remained unmatched.

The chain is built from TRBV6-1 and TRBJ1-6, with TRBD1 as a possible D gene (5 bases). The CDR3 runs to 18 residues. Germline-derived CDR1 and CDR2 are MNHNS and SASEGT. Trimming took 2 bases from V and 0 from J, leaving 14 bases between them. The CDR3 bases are TGTGCCAGCAGTGAATATGGGGCGAGTAGCTCCTATAATTCACCCCTCCACTTT. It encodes CASSEYGASSSYNSPLHF.

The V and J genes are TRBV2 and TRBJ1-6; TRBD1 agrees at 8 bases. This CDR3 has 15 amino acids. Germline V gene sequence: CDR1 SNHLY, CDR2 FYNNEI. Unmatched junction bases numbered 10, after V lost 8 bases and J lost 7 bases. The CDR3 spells CASLLYGQGNSPLHF. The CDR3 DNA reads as TGTGCCAGCCTTCTTTACGGACAGGGAAATTCACCCCTCCACTTT.

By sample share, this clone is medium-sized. CDR3 in amino acids: CASSQDTSGSYEQYF. CDR3 nucleotides: TGTGCCAGCAGCCAAGATACTAGCGGGAGTTACGAGCAGTACTTC. The gene calls are TRBV4-2 and TRBJ2-7, with TRBD2 matching over 11 bases. In germline, CDR1 is LGHNA, CDR2 YNFKEQ. The junction had 2 bases not matched to a gene; V was cut back by 0 bases and J by 4 bases. The CDR3 is 15 amino acids.

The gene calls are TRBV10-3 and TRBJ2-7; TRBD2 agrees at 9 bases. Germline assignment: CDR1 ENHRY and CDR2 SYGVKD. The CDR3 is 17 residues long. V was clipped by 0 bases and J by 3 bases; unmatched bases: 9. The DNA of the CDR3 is TGTGCCATCAGTGAGTCCGGTTCCGGTAGCGGGAGCTACGAGCAGTACTTC. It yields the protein CAISESGSGSGSYEQYF.

The CDR3 DNA is TGTGCCAGCAGCCTCCGGTTTCGCTACACCTTC. Protein: CASSLRFRYTF. The chain is built from TRBV4-2 and TRBJ1-2; D call uncertain. The V gene lost 4 bases and the J gene lost 9 bases, with 9 bases spanning the gap. In germline, CDR1 is LGHNA, CDR2 YNFKEQ. This CDR3 region has 11 residues.

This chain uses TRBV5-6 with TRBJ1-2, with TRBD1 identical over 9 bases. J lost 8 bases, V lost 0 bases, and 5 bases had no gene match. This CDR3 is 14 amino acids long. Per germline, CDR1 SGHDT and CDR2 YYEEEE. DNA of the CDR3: TGTGCCAGCAGCTTGGTGGGACAGGGTAAAGGCTACACCTTC. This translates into CASSLVGQGKGYTF.

DNA of the CDR3: TGCGCCAGCAGCTTCCGTGAGACAGGGGGCGCTGCCGGGGAGCTGTTTTTT. It is translated as CASSFRETGGAAGELFF. The rearrangement joins TRBV5-1 to TRBJ2-2, with 10 bases matching TRBD1. The J segment lost 6 bases and the V segment lost 2 bases, leaving 10 bases of the junction unmatched. This CDR3 spans 17 amino acids. Germline CDR1 reads SGHRS; CDR2 reads YFSETQ.

The CDR3 region is CASSVQAGGLETQYF. The CDR3 nucleotides are TGTGCCAGCAGCGTCCAGGCGGGGGGACTAGAGACCCAGTACTTC. The chain couples TRBV9 to TRBJ2-5; 8 bases are shared with TRBD2. Per the germline V gene, CDR1 is SGDLS and CDR2 is YYNGEE. The V segment lost 2 bases and the J segment 4 bases; nucleotides outside the gene matches: 7. The CDR3 covers 15 residues.

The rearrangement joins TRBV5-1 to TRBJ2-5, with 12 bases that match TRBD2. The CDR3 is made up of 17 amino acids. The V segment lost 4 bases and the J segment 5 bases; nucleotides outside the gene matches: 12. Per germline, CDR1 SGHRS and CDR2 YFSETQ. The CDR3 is CASSETPSGRAWETQYF. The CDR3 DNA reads TGCGCCAGCAGCGAAACTCCTAGCGGGAGGGCATGGGAGACCCAGTACTTC.

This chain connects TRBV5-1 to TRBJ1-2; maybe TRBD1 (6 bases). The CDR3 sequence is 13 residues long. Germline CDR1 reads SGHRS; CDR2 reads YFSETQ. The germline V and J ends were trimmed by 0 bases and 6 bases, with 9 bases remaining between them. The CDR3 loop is CASSLVGADGYTF. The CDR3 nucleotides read TGCGCCAGCAGCTTGGTGGGGGCTGATGGCTACACCTTC.

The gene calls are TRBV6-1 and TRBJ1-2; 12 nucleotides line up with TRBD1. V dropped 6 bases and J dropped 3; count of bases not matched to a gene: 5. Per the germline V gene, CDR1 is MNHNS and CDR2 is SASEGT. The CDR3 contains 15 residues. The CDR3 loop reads CASRTGTGGDYGYTF. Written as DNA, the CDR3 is TGTGCCAGCAGAACCGGGACAGGGGGCGACTATGGCTACACCTTC.

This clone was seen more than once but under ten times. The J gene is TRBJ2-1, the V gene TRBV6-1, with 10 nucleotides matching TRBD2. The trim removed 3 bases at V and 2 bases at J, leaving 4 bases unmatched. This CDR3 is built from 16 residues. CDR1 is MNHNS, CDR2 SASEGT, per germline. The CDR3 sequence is CASSDPGLAAYNEQFF. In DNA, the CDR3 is TGTGCCAGCAGTGACCCTGGACTAGCGGCCTACAATGAGCAGTTCTTC.

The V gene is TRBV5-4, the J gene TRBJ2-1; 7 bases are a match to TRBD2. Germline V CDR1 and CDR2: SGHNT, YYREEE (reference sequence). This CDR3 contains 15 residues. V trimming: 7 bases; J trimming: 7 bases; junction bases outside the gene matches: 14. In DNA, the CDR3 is TGTGCCAGCGGGCCCGTCGGGGGAGGGCTGAATGAGCAGTTCTTC. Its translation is CASGPVGGGLNEQFF.

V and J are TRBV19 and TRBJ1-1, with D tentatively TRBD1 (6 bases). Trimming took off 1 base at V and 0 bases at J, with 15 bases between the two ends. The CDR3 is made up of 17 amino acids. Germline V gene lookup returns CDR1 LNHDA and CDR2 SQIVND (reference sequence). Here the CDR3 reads CASSIVITGTMNTEAFF. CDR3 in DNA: TGTGCCAGTAGTATAGTAATCACAGGGACTATGAACACTGAAGCTTTCTTT.

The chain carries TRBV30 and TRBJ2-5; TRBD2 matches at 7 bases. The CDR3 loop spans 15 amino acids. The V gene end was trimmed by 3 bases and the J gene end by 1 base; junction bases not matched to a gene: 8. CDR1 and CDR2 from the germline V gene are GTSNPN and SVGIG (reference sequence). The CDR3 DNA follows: TGTGCCTGGAGCCCTGGTAGCGGGTCCCAAGAGACCCAGTACTTC. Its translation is CAWSPGSGSQETQYF. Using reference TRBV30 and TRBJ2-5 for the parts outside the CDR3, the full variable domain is SQTIHQWPATLVQPVGSPLSLECTVEGTSNPNLYWYRQAAGRGLQLLFYSVGIGQISSEVPQNLSASRPQDRQFILSSKKLLLSDSGFYLCAWSPGSGSQETQYFGPGTRLLVL.